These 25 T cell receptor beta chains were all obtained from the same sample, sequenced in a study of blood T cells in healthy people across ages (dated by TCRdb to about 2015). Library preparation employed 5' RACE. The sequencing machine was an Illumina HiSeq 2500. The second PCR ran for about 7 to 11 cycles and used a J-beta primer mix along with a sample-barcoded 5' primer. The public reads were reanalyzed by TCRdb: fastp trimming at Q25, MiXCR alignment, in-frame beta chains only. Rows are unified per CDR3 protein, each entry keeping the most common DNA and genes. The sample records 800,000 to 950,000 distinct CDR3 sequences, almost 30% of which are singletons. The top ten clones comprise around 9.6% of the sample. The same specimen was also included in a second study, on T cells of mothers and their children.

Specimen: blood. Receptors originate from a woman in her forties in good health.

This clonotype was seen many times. CDR3 sequence reads: CASSLYSGEQYF. CDR3 DNA sequence: TGTGCCAGCAGTCTTTATAGCGGGGAGCAGTACTTC. This chain joins TRBV28 and TRBJ2-7, with 7 bases aligning to TRBD2. Losses at the gene ends were 5 bases for V and 7 bases for J; bases not matched to a gene: 5. CDR1 MDHEN and CDR2 SYDVKM come from the germline V gene. This CDR3 region has 12 residues.

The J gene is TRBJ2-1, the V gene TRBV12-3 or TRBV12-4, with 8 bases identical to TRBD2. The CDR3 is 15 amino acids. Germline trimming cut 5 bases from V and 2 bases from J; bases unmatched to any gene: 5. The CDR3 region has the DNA TGTGCCAGCAGTCGGGCGGGGGGCCCCTACAATGAGCAGTTCTTC. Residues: CASSRAGGPYNEQFF.

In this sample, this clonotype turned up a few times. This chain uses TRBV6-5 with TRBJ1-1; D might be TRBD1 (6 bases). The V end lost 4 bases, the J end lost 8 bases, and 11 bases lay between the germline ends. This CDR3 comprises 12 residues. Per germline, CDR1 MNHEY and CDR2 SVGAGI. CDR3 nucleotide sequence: TGTGCCAGCAGTTTTGACGGACAGGAAGCTTTCTTT. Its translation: CASSFDGQEAFF.

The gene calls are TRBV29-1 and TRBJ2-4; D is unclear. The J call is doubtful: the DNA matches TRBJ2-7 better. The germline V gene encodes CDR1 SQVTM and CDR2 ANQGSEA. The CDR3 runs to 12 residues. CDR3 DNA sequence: TGCGGCGCTGAAGATGACGAGTACGAGCAGTACTTC. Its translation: CGAEDDEYEQYF.

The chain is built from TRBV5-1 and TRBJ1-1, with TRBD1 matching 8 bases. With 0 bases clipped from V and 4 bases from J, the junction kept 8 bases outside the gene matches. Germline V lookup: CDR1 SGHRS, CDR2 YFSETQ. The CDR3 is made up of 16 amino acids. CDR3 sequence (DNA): TGCGCCAGCAGCTTGGTAGCAGGGGGCAGGGGCACTGAAGCTTTCTTT. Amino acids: CASSLVAGGRGTEAFF.

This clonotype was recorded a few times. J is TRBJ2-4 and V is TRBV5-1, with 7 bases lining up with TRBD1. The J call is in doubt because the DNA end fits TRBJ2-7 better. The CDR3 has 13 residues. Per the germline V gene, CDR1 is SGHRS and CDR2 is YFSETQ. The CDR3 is CATSWGTAYEQYF. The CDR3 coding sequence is TGCGCCACCAGTTGGGGGACAGCCTACGAGCAGTACTTC.

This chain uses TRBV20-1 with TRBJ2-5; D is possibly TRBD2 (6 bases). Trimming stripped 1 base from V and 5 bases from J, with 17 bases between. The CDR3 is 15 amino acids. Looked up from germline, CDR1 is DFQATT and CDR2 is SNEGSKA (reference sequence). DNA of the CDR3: TGCAGTGCTAGAGGGCCTTGGGGGGATTGGGAGACCCAGTACTTC. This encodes CSARGPWGDWETQYF.

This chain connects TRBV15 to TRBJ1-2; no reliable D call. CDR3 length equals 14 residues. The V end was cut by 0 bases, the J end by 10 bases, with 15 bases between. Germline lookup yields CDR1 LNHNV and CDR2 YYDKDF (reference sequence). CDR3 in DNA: TGTGCCACCAGCAGAGATTACAACCAAGAAATCTACACCTTC. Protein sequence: CATSRDYNQEIYTF.

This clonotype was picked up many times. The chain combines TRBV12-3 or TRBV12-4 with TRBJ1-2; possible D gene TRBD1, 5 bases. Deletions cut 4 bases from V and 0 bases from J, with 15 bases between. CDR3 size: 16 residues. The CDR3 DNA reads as TGTGCCAGCAGTTCCCCCGGGACCGCAGCTAACTATGGCTACACCTTC. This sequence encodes CASSSPGTAANYGYTF.

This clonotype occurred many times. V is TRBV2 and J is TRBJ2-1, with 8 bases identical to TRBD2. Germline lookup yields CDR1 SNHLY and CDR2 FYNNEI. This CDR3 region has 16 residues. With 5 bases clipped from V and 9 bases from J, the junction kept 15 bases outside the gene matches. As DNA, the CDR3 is TGTGCCAGCAGTCGTAGCGGGATCCTGAACATCGGTGAGCAGTTCTTC. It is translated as CASSRSGILNIGEQFF. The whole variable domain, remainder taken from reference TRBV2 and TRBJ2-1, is EPEVTQTPSHQVTQMGQEVILRCVPISNHLYFYWYRQILGQKVEFLVSFYNNEISEKSEIFDDQFSVERPDGSNFTLKIRSTKLEDSAMYFCASSRSGILNIGEQFFGPGTRLTVL.

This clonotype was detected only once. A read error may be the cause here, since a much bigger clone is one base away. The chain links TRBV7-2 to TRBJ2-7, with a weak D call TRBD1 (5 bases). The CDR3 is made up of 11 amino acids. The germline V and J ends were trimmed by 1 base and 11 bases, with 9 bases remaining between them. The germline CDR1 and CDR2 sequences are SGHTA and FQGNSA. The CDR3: CASSLDRIEYF. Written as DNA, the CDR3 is TGTGCCAGCAGCTTAGACAGGATTGAGTACTTC.

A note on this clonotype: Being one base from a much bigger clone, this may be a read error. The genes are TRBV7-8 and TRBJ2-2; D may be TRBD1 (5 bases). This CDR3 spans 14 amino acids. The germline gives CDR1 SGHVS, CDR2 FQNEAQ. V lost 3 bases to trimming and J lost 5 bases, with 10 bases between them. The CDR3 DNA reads TGTGCCAGCAGCTTCCGACAGAGGACCGGGGAGCTGTTTTTT. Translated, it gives CASSFRQRTGELFF.

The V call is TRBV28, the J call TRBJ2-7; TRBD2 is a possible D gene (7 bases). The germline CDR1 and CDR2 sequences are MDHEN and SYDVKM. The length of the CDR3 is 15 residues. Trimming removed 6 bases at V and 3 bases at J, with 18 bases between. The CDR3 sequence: CASSPHGGGDYEQYF. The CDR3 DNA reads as TGTGCCAGCAGCCCCCACGGCGGGGGCGACTACGAGCAGTACTTC.

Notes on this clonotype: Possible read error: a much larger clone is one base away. Here the CDR3 DNA reads TGTGCCAGCAGCTTAGGGACAGGGGTGGCGAGGGAGCAGTACTTC. Amino acid sequence: CASSLGTGVAREQYF. The V call is TRBV13, the J call TRBJ2-1; 8 bases align to TRBD1. The J call may not be correct, given that the DNA end is closer to TRBJ2-7. The germline gives CDR1 PRHDT, CDR2 FYEKMQ (reference sequence). The CDR3 runs to 15 residues.

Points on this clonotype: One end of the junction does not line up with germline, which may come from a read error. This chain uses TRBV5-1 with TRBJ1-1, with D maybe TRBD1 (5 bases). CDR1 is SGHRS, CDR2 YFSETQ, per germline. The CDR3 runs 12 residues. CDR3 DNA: TGCGCCGGCAGCTTGTCAGGGAACGAAGCTTTCTTT. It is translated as CAGSLSGNEAFF.

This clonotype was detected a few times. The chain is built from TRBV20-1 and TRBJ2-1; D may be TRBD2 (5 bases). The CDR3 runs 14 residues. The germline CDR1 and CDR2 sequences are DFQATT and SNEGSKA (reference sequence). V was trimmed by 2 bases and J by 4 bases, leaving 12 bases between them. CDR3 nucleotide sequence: TGCAGTGCTAGATTGATCGGGGTATACAATGAGCAGTTCTTC. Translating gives CSARLIGVYNEQFF.

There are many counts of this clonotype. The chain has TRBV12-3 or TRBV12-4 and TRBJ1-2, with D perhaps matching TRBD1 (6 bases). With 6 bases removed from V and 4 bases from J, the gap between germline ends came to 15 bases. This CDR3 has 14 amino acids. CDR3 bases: TGTGCCAGCAGCCGACAGACAGGTTCCTATGGCTACACCTTC. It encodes CASSRQTGSYGYTF.

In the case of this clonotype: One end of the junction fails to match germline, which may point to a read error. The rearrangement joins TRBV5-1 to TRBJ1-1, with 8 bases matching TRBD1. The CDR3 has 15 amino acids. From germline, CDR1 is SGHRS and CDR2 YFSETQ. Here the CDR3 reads CAGSWDRFSNTEAFF. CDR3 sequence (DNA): TGCGCCGGCAGCTGGGACAGGTTCTCGAACACTGAAGCTTTCTTT.

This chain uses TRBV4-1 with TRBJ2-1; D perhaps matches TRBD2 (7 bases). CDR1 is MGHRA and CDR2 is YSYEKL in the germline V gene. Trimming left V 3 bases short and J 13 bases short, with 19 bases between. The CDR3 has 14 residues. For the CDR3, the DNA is TGCGCCAGCAGCCATCCGGGGGGCCAGTTAGATCAGTTCTTC. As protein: CASSHPGGQLDQFF.

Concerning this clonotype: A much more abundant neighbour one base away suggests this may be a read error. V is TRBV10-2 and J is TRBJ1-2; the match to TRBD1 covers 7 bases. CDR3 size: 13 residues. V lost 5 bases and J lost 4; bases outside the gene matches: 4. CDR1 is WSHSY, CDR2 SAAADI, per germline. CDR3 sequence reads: CASSQTGPYGYTF. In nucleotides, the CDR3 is TGCGCCAGCAGTCAGACAGGGCCCTATGGCTACACCTTC.

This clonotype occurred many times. The CDR3: CASSPRLAVIPNEQFF. In DNA, the CDR3 is TGTGCCAGCAGCCCCAGACTAGCGGTAATTCCCAATGAGCAGTTCTTC. The gene calls are TRBV11-2 and TRBJ2-1, with 9 nucleotides matching TRBD2. This CDR3 has 16 residues. Germline CDR1 reads SGHAT; CDR2 reads FQNNGV. Trimming at V came to 5 bases and at J to 6 bases, leaving 11 bases not matched to a gene.

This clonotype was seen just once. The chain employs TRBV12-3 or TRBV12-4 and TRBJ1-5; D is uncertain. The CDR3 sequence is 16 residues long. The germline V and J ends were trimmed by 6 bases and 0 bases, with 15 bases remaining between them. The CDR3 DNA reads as TGTGCCAGCAGCCTTGACCCTGAGATTAGCAATCAGCCCCAGCATTTT. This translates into CASSLDPEISNQPQHF.

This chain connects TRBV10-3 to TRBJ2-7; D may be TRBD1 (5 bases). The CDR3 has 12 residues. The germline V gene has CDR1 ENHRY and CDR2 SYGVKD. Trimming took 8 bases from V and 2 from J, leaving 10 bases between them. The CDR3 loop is CAIGAITYEQYF. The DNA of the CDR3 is TGTGCCATCGGGGCGATTACCTACGAGCAGTACTTC.

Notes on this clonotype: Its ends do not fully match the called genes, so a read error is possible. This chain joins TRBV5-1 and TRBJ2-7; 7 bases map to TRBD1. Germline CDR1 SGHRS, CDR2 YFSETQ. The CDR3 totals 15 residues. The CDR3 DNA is TGCGCCAGCAGCCCTACCGGGACAGACCAAGAGACCCAGTACTTT. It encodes CASSPTGTDQETQYF.

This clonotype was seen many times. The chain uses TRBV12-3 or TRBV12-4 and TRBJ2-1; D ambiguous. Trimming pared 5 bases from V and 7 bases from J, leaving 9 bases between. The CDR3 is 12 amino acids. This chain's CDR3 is CASSREENEQFF. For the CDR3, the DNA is TGTGCCAGCAGTCGAGAGGAAAATGAGCAGTTCTTC.